The clone carrying this TCR beta chain was found once. Its antigen is not identified. The method was immunoSEQ multiplex PCR; TCRdb's version includes in-frame clones alone and lacks a portion of them. The table has about 170,000 clones, roughly 87% seen once. These data are taken from a study of T cell responses to AZD1222 COVID-19 vaccine. General observations from the study: Females outnumbered males among donors, who were mostly white British; clonal diversity was possibly underestimated.

The length of the CDR3 is 14 residues. With 1 base removed from V and 0 bases from J, the gap between germline ends came to 4 bases. Germline V gives CDR1 LGHNT, CDR2 FRNRAP. This receptor was identified in an adult who received the AZD1222 COVID-19 vaccine. The chain carries TRBV12-5 and TRBJ1-3; D unclear. Here the sequenced sample was peripheral blood, taken 28 days after the second AZD1222 dose. CDR3 sequence: CASGLASSGNTIYF. CDR3 nucleotide sequence: TGTGCTAGTGGTTTGGCCAGCTCTGGAAACACCATATATTTT.